Listed below are T cell receptor beta chains from one sample, sequenced in a study of Graves' ophthalmopathy and Graves' hyperthyroidism. TCRdb re-called the multiplex PCR reads through MiXCR, storing one row per CDR3 protein. The sample shows approximately 540,000 distinct CDR3 sequences, 35% to 45% of them seen only once. The sample consisted of peripheral blood or thyroid tissue (not recorded which). The receptors shown here come from an adult man with Graves' hyperthyroidism. The CDR3 runs from the conserved cysteine through the conserved F or W. The D gene is left open where the match is weak. Clone size appears in some rows only: once, few, many, or a class for an expanded clone.

j_call d_call clone_size v_call cdr3_aa cdr3_nt
TRBJ2-7 NA few TRBV13 CASSLGRTTYEQYF TGTGCCAGCAGCTTGGGACGGACTACCTACGAGCAGTACTTC
TRBJ1-6 NA NA TRBV2 CASEGLRNSPLHF TGTGCCAGTGAGGGACTCCGAAATTCACCCCTCCACTTT
TRBJ2-1 NA NA TRBV7-2 CASSQDWAASYNEQFF TGTGCCAGCAGCCAAGACTGGGCGGCGTCCTACAATGAGCAGTTCTTC
TRBJ2-7 NA NA TRBV7-3 CASSWTGDDEQYF TGTGCCAGCAGCTGGACGGGGGACGATGAGCAGTACTTC
TRBJ2-7 TRBD2 many TRBV7-6 CASSLVRASGSLQYF TGTGCCAGCAGCTTAGTTAGGGCTAGCGGGAGTCTGCAGTACTTC
TRBJ2-2 NA many TRBV2 CASSDRTTGELFF TGTGCCAGCAGTGACAGGACCACCGGGGAGCTGTTTTTT
TRBJ2-5 TRBD1 many TRBV2 CAGQGSVETQYF TGTGCCGGACAGGGTTCGGTTGAGACCCAGTACTTC
TRBJ2-5 NA many TRBV20-1 CSASRTVGETQYF TGCAGTGCTAGTCGGACAGTGGGAGAGACCCAGTACTTC
TRBJ2-7 TRBD1 NA TRBV20-1 CSASSTGAHEQYF TGCAGTGCTAGCTCGACAGGGGCCCACGAGCAGTACTTC
TRBJ2-7 TRBD2 many TRBV7-2 CASSRGGGTLSEQYF TGTGCCAGCAGTAGGGGCGGGGGGACCCTCAGCGAGCAGTACTTC
TRBJ2-7 TRBD1 NA TRBV3-1 CASSQPGQGLYEQYF TGTGCCAGCAGCCAACCGGGACAGGGGTTGTACGAGCAGTACTTC
TRBJ1-5 TRBD1 NA TRBV19 CASAGTGLYNQPQHF TGTGCCAGTGCCGGGACAGGTCTTTACAATCAGCCCCAGCATTTT
TRBJ1-5 NA NA TRBV7-2 CASSLGVNTGDRDSNQPQHF TGTGCCAGCAGCTTAGGAGTTAACACCGGAGACAGAGATAGCAATCAGCCCCAGCATTTT
TRBJ1-5 NA few TRBV6-5 CASVGGRTALYSNQPQHF TGTGCCAGCGTGGGGGGTCGGACAGCACTTTATAGCAATCAGCCCCAGCATTTT
TRBJ1-2 NA NA TRBV29-1 CSVRSRGKGGDGYTF TGCAGCGTTCGTAGTCGGGGGAAGGGCGGCGACGGCTACACCTTC
TRBJ1-5 NA many TRBV20-1 CSANGGGGQPQHF TGCAGTGCTAACGGAGGCGGGGGTCAGCCCCAGCATTTT
TRBJ1-6 NA NA TRBV18 CASSPKQYNSPLHF TGTGCCAGCTCACCCAAGCAGTATAATTCACCCCTCCACTTT
TRBJ2-7 TRBD1 NA TRBV7-8 CASSFSGTDSYEQYF TGTGCCAGCAGTTTCTCCGGGACAGACTCTTACGAGCAGTACTTC
TRBJ1-6 NA many TRBV6-6 CASSPRILYNSPLHF TGTGCCAGCAGCCCGCGGATCCTTTATAATTCACCCCTCCACTTT
TRBJ1-4 NA many TRBV5-8 CASRLGQLNEKLFF TGTGCCAGCAGGTTGGGCCAGCTGAATGAAAAACTGTTTTTT
TRBJ2-7 TRBD1 NA TRBV7-2 CASSLVWTGSYEQYF TGTGCCAGCAGCTTAGTCTGGACAGGGAGTTACGAGCAGTACTTC
TRBJ2-5 NA NA TRBV4-1 CTSSQDRQGRETQYF TGCACCAGCAGCCAAGATAGGCAGGGCCGAGAGACCCAGTACTTC
TRBJ2-7 NA NA TRBV7-9 CASSRGYEQCF TGTGCCAGCAGTCGAGGCTACGAGCAGTGCTTC
TRBJ2-7 TRBD1 NA TRBV20-1 CSAPRTGVYEQYF TGCAGTGCTCCACGGACAGGGGTTTACGAGCAGTACTTC
TRBJ1-1 NA many TRBV2 CASSQTPNTEAFF TGTGCCAGCAGTCAAACACCGAACACTGAAGCTTTCTTT
TRBJ2-1 TRBD2 NA TRBV7-9 CASSHTGLAGLYNEQFF TGTGCCAGCAGCCACACGGGACTAGCGGGCTTATACAATGAGCAGTTCTTC
TRBJ1-1 TRBD1 many TRBV6-1 CASSPTGGYEAFF TGTGCCAGCAGCCCTACAGGGGGCTATGAAGCTTTCTTT
TRBJ2-5 TRBD1 many TRBV12-3/TRBV12-4 CASSPGQGARETQYF TGTGCCAGCAGCCCGGGACAGGGGGCTCGAGAGACCCAGTACTTC
TRBJ2-3 NA few TRBV5-6 CASSWTPTTDTQYF TGTGCCAGCAGCTGGACTCCAACGACAGATACGCAGTATTTT
TRBJ1-2 TRBD1 few TRBV11-2 CASSSLGTGPERGGYTF TGTGCCAGCAGCTCCCTAGGGACAGGCCCCGAGAGGGGAGGCTACACCTTC
TRBJ2-6 TRBD1 once TRBV29-1 CSVDPETDRENYGANVLTF TGCAGCGTAGACCCCGAAACGGACAGGGAAAACTATGGGGCCAACGTCCTGACTTTC
TRBJ1-1 NA NA TRBV29-1 CSVRTSGVPEAFF TGCAGCGTAAGAACTAGCGGGGTCCCTGAAGCTTTCTTT
TRBJ1-1 TRBD1 many TRBV6-5 CASSYSDRENTEAFF TGTGCCAGCAGTTACTCGGACAGGGAAAACACTGAAGCTTTCTTT
TRBJ2-5 TRBD2 NA TRBV7-2 CASSLPGLAGTQYF TGTGCCAGCAGCTTACCGGGACTAGCGGGGACCCAGTACTTC
TRBJ1-2 NA NA TRBV20-1 CSYSKAYGYTF TGCAGTTACTCGAAGGCCTATGGCTACACCTTC
TRBJ1-2 TRBD1 NA TRBV7-2 CASSSKGTGPVLLGYTF TGTGCCAGCAGCTCGAAGGGGACAGGCCCCGTGCTTTTAGGCTACACCTTC
TRBJ2-2 TRBD1 many TRBV7-6 CASSPGTGRTGELFF TGTGCCAGCAGCCCCGGGACAGGGAGGACCGGGGAGCTGTTTTTT
TRBJ1-2 NA few TRBV7-2 CASSPGILQGNYGYTF TGTGCCAGCAGCCCGGGCATCTTACAGGGAAACTATGGCTACACCTTC
TRBJ1-1 NA NA TRBV5-1 CASSLDRWTEAFF TGCGCCAGCAGCTTGGACAGATGGACTGAAGCTTTCTTT
TRBJ2-5 NA few TRBV6-1 CASSQGRGETQYF TGTGCCAGCAGTCAGGGACGGGGGGAGACCCAGTACTTC
TRBJ2-6 NA NA TRBV29-1 CSVEGPGHSGANVLTF TGCAGCGTTGAAGGGCCTGGACACTCTGGGGCCAACGTCCTGACTTTC
TRBJ2-2 NA few TRBV10-3 CAISEGGELFF TGTGCCATCAGTGAGGGCGGGGAGCTGTTTTTT
TRBJ2-5 NA many TRBV10-3 CAIRTGPGETQYF TGTGCCATCAGGACAGGACCCGGGGAGACCCAGTACTTC
TRBJ2-5 NA few TRBV15 CATSMAQLETQYF TGTGCCACCAGCATGGCACAGCTCGAGACCCAGTACTTC
TRBJ1-5 TRBD1 many TRBV10-1 CASSDRDRVQPQHF TGTGCCAGTAGTGACCGGGACAGGGTACAGCCCCAGCATTTT
TRBJ1-1 NA many TRBV25-1 CASSEGRGSEAFF TGTGCCAGCAGTGAAGGTCGGGGCTCTGAAGCTTTCTTT
TRBJ1-4 NA many TRBV7-9 CAPGEANEKLFF TGTGCTCCGGGGGAGGCCAATGAAAAACTGTTTTTT
TRBJ2-7 TRBD2 many TRBV15 CATSTPERGGSYEQYF TGTGCCACCAGCACCCCAGAGCGGGGGGGATCCTACGAGCAGTACTTC
TRBJ2-5 NA few TRBV4-1 CASSQGDPYQETQYF TGCGCCAGCAGCCAAGGGGATCCGTATCAAGAGACCCAGTACTTC
TRBJ2-7 NA few TRBV19 CASNGGDYEQYF TGTGCCAGTAACGGTGGGGACTACGAGCAGTACTTC
TRBJ2-7 NA NA TRBV29-1 CSQGPNYEQYF TGCAGTCAGGGGCCAAATTACGAGCAGTACTTC
TRBJ2-5 NA once TRBV5-1 CASSLGGIYRETRYF TGCGCCAGCAGCTTGGGGGGCATTTACCGGGAGACCCGGTACTTC
TRBJ1-3 NA many TRBV12-3/TRBV12-4 CASSLGTGNTIYF TGTGCCAGCAGTCTGGGCACTGGAAACACCATATATTTT